These 8 T cell receptor beta chains were sequenced from one sample in a study of T cell repertoires in cytomegalovirus infection. TCRdb ran MiXCR on the reads and lists one entry per CDR3 protein. The table records roughly 500,000 distinct CDR3 sequences, 15% to 20% of them present only once. Sequencing was performed on CD8+ T cells from PBMCs. The source of these receptors is a human donor in good health (CMV status not recorded). Some clones in this sample may be carry-over from other donors' samples.

This clonotype was seen at least ten times. The J gene is TRBJ2-2, the V gene TRBV7-9; TRBD2 matches at 10 bases. This CDR3 is 17 amino acids long. CDR1 is SEHNR and CDR2 is FQNEAQ in the germline V gene (reference sequence). The V gene end was trimmed by 3 bases and the J gene end by 0 bases; junction bases not matched to a gene: 4. This chain's CDR3 is CASSLSSGRANTGELFF. CDR3 in DNA: TGTGCCAGCAGCTTGTCTAGCGGGAGAGCGAACACCGGGGAGCTGTTTTTT.

This clonotype has at least ten counts. The rearrangement uses TRBV11-2 and TRBJ1-4, with D unresolved. Germline V lookup: CDR1 SGHAT, CDR2 FQNNGV. Trimming left V 2 bases short and J 3 bases short, with 13 bases between. The CDR3 runs 16 residues. The CDR3 loop is CASSLMGEVANEKLFF. In DNA, the CDR3 is TGTGCCAGCAGCTTAATGGGCGAAGTAGCTAATGAAAAACTGTTTTTT.

The chain employs TRBV9 and TRBJ2-7; D gene unclear. The ends were cut back, 0 bases at V and 2 bases at J, with 12 bases in the middle. This CDR3 contains 15 residues. In germline, CDR1 is SGDLS, CDR2 YYNGEE. The CDR3 DNA reads as TGTGCCAGCAGCGTAGCGATAGGGCAGACCTACGAGCAGTACTTC. It translates to CASSVAIGQTYEQYF. Full variable domain (rest looked up from reference TRBV9 and TRBJ2-7): DSGVTQTPKHLITATGQRVTLRCSPRSGDLSVYWYQQSLDQGLQFLIQYYNGEERAKGNILERFSAQQFPDLHSELNLSSLELGDSALYFCASSVAIGQTYEQYFGPGTRLTVT.

About this clonotype itself: Since a much larger clone is just one base distant, this may be a read error. The chain recombines TRBV7-6 with TRBJ2-2; D perhaps matches TRBD2 (6 bases). The CDR3 is 15 amino acids. V lost 3 bases and J 7 bases, leaving 15 bases between the germline ends. The germline CDR1 and CDR2 sequences are SGHVS and FNYEAQ. In nucleotides, the CDR3 is TGTGCCAGCAGCTTTAGACTAGTGGGAGTCGGGGAGCTGTTTTTT. Its translation: CASSFRLVGVGELFF.

This clonotype was recorded many times. V gene TRBV7-8 combines with J gene TRBJ2-7, with 9 bases matching TRBD2. In germline, CDR1 is SGHVS, CDR2 FQNEAQ. The junction had 0 bases not matched to a gene; V was cut back by 6 bases and J by 6 bases. This CDR3 is built from 11 residues. The chain's CDR3 is CASRRGGEQYF. In nucleotides, the CDR3 is TGTGCCAGCAGGCGGGGGGGCGAGCAGTACTTC.

V gene TRBV27 combines with J gene TRBJ1-5, with 9 bases lining up with TRBD1. After removal of 5 bases from V and 5 bases from J, the junction contained 10 bases not matched to a gene. Germline CDR1 reads MNHEY; CDR2 reads SMNVEV (reference sequence). The length of the CDR3 is 16 residues. The CDR3 loop reads CASSPSGTGPHQPQHF. DNA for the CDR3: TGTGCCAGCAGTCCGTCCGGGACAGGGCCCCATCAGCCCCAGCATTTT.

This clonotype appeared many times. The chain is built from TRBV19 and TRBJ2-1, with 12 bases identical to TRBD2. Losses at the gene ends were 1 base for V and 10 bases for J; bases not matched to a gene: 5. Per the germline V gene, CDR1 is LNHDA and CDR2 is SQIVND (reference sequence). CDR3 length equals 15 residues. The CDR3 DNA sequence: TGTGCCAGTAGTATAGCCCTAGCGGGAGGGCCCGAGCAGTTCTTC. Amino acids: CASSIALAGGPEQFF.

Worth noting for this clonotype: The germline gene is not matched at one end of the junction; a read error may be the cause. The V gene is TRBV28, the J gene TRBJ1-2, with 8 bases aligning to TRBD1. The CDR3 totals 16 residues. From germline, CDR1 is MDHEN and CDR2 SYDVKM. The CDR3 loop reads CACSWPQGARYYGYTF. CDR3 nucleotides: TGTGCCTGCAGTTGGCCCCAGGGGGCTCGGTACTATGGCTACACCTTC.